The 32 T cell receptor beta chains listed next were all sequenced from one sample in a study of shared clonotypes between healthy human individuals. Some clones are missing from TCRdb's copy, which holds only in-frame ones; the method was immunoSEQ multiplex PCR. The sample gives 150,000 to 200,000 clones, approximately 92% of which show up once; 0.067% is in the top ten. The specimen sequenced was naive CD4+ T cells sorted from blood. Subset specified: CD45RA+ positively selected. Receptor source: a woman aged 30 to 39 in good health.

The rearrangement uses TRBV6-1 and TRBJ1-2, with D possibly matching TRBD1 (5 bases). The V gene lost 4 bases and the J gene lost 8 bases, with 23 bases spanning the gap. The CDR3 contains 16 residues. The germline CDR1 and CDR2 sequences are MNHNS and SASEGT. The CDR3 nucleotides are TGTGCCAGCAGTGTTACCTCAGGGTTCGGGAGAGTGGGCTACACCTTC. Its translation is CASSVTSGFGRVGYTF.

The sample holds one count of this clone. The CDR3 reads CASSFSSGSYNEQFF. The CDR3 DNA sequence: TGCGCCAGCAGCTTTTCTAGCGGGAGTTACAATGAGCAGTTCTTC. V and J are TRBV5-1 and TRBJ2-1, with TRBD2 matching over 10 bases. Germline loops: CDR1 SGHRS, CDR2 YFSETQ. Trimming cost V 2 bases and J 4 bases; bases outside gene matches: 3. This CDR3 comprises 15 residues. Drawing the rest from reference TRBV5-1 and TRBJ2-1, the complete variable domain is KAGVTQTPRYLIKTRGQQVTLSCSPISGHRSVSWYQQTPGQGLQFLFEYFSETQRNKGNFPGRFSGRQFSNSRSEMNVSTLELGDSALYLCASSFSSGSYNEQFFGPGTRLTVL.

The J gene is TRBJ1-2, the V gene TRBV5-1; no firm D call. This CDR3 region has 14 residues. The germline V and J ends were trimmed by 0 bases and 4 bases, with 10 bases remaining between them. Germline V CDR1 and CDR2: SGHRS, YFSETQ. This CDR3 is CASSLDQASYGYTF. The CDR3, as DNA: TGCGCCAGCAGCTTGGACCAGGCTTCCTATGGCTACACCTTC.

This chain links TRBV6-5 with TRBJ2-5; D is unresolved. V lost 6 bases and J lost 4, with 12 bases in between. The CDR3 has 13 residues. Looked up from germline, CDR1 is MNHEY and CDR2 is SVGAGI. The CDR3 reads CASRERTRETQYF. CDR3 bases: TGTGCCAGCAGGGAAAGGACCCGAGAGACCCAGTACTTC.

V gene TRBV4-1 combines with J gene TRBJ2-3; no reliable D call. V lost 3 bases and J lost 3, with 19 bases in between. CDR3 size: 17 residues. Germline V CDR1 and CDR2: MGHRA, YSYEKL. The CDR3 reads CASSHPQFGSRTDTQYF. The CDR3 region has the DNA TGCGCCAGCAGCCACCCCCAATTCGGGTCGAGGACAGATACGCAGTATTTT.

This clone showed up just once. The J gene is TRBJ1-2, the V gene TRBV5-1, with TRBD1 matching 9 bases. Germline V gene data show CDR1 as SGHRS and CDR2 as YFSETQ. With V trimmed by 2 bases and J by 1 base, 3 bases remained unmatched. This CDR3 comprises 15 residues. CDR3 DNA sequence: TGCGCCAGCAGCTTTACGGGACAGGGTAACTATGGCTACACCTTC. It codes for CASSFTGQGNYGYTF.

This clone was seen once. CDR3 protein: CASSSGTVPTSTDTQYF. CDR3 DNA sequence: TGTGCCAGCAGCTCCGGGACAGTTCCAACTAGCACAGATACGCAGTATTTT. This sequence joins TRBV7-9 and TRBJ2-3, with 7 bases identical to TRBD1. V dropped 4 bases and J dropped 0; count of bases not matched to a gene: 10. This CDR3 spans 17 amino acids. CDR1 and CDR2 from the germline V gene are SEHNR and FQNEAQ (reference sequence). The whole variable domain, remainder taken from reference TRBV7-9 and TRBJ2-3, is DTGVSQNPRHKITKRGQNVTFRCDPISEHNRLYWYRQTLGQGPEFLTYFQNEAQLEKSRLLSDRFSAERPKGSFSTLEIQRTEQGDSAMYLCASSSGTVPTSTDTQYFGPGTRLTVL.

This clone occurred once. The chain links TRBV11-2 to TRBJ2-7; D uncertain. The germline V gene has CDR1 SGHAT and CDR2 FQNNGV. Trimming pared 1 base from V and 0 bases from J, leaving 13 bases between. The CDR3 covers 16 residues. As DNA, the CDR3 is TGTGCCAGCAGCTTAGGTGTCGGGTACAGCTCCTACGAGCAGTACTTC. It translates to CASSLGVGYSSYEQYF.

The V gene is TRBV28, the J gene TRBJ2-7, with no clear D. The CDR3 is 14 amino acids. The germline gives CDR1 MDHEN, CDR2 SYDVKM. Trimming pared 7 bases from V and 6 bases from J, leaving 19 bases between. CDR3 region: CASTIGYQFGEQYF. The DNA of the CDR3 is TGTGCCAGCACCATAGGATACCAGTTTGGCGAGCAGTACTTC.

The V call is TRBV5-1, the J call TRBJ2-7; D tentatively reads TRBD1 or TRBD2 (6 bases each). V was clipped by 1 base and J by 7 bases, with 18 bases between them. The CDR3 is made up of 15 amino acids. Germline V gene sequence: CDR1 SGHRS, CDR2 YFSETQ. CDR3 protein: CASSLSGAQFEEQYF. The DNA for the CDR3 is TGCGCCAGCAGCTTGTCGGGGGCCCAATTCGAGGAGCAGTACTTC.

The V gene is TRBV9, the J gene TRBJ2-2, with D possibly matching TRBD2 (6 bases). The CDR3 has 15 residues. Trimming stripped 0 bases from V and 2 bases from J, with 8 bases between. The germline CDR1 and CDR2 sequences are SGDLS and YYNGEE. In DNA form, the CDR3 reads TGTGCCAGCAGCGTAGGGGGGGACAACACCGGGGAGCTGTTTTTT. Its translation: CASSVGGDNTGELFF.

On this clone itself: Other DNA sequences within the sample encode an identical CDR3. This chain links TRBV10-1 with TRBJ2-1; D perhaps matches TRBD2 (6 bases). Germline V CDR1 and CDR2: WNHNN, SYGVQD (reference sequence). This CDR3 is built from 15 residues. Trimming left V 2 bases short and J 0 bases short, with 8 bases between. The CDR3 region has the DNA TGCGCCAGCAGTGAGGCCGGGAGCTCCTACAATGAGCAGTTCTTC. It translates to CASSEAGSSYNEQFF.

This sequence joins TRBV7-3 and TRBJ2-3, with 8 nucleotides matching TRBD2. Trimming at V came to 5 bases and at J to 2 bases, leaving 9 bases not matched to a gene. The V gene's germline CDR1 is SGHTA and CDR2 FQGTGA. This CDR3 contains 16 residues. In nucleotides, the CDR3 is TGTGCCAGCAGCACAAAAGCGGGAGCGAACACAGATACGCAGTATTTT. Its translation is CASSTKAGANTDTQYF. Full variable domain (rest looked up from reference TRBV7-3 and TRBJ2-3): GAGVSQTPSNKVTEKGKYVELRCDPISGHTALYWYRQSLGQGPEFLIYFQGTGAADDSGLPNDRFFAVRPEGSVSTLKIQRTERGDSAVYLCASSTKAGANTDTQYFGPGTRLTVL.

The gene calls are TRBV4-1 and TRBJ2-7, with 9 nucleotides matching TRBD2. Unmatched junction bases numbered 16, after V lost 4 bases and J lost 6 bases. Germline loops: CDR1 MGHRA, CDR2 YSYEKL. The CDR3 is 17 amino acids. In DNA, the CDR3 is TGCGCCAGCAGCCTCGTCCAGGGCGGGAGGGACGCACGCGAGCAGTACTTC. This translates into CASSLVQGGRDAREQYF.

The chain couples TRBV6-1 to TRBJ1-2, with TRBD1 matching over 8 bases. The CDR3 runs 14 residues. The V gene end was trimmed by 5 bases and the J gene end by 2 bases; junction bases not matched to a gene: 4. The germline V gene encodes CDR1 MNHNS and CDR2 SASEGT. The DNA for the CDR3 is TGTGCCAGCAGTCGACAGGGGACAAACTATGGCTACACCTTC. Translation gives CASSRQGTNYGYTF.

J is TRBJ1-5 and V is TRBV11-2, with D unclear. Between the trimmed V and J ends, which lost 4 bases and 3 bases, there was a span of 10 bases. This CDR3 spans 14 amino acids. The germline V gene encodes CDR1 SGHAT and CDR2 FQNNGV. CDR3 region: CASSSQSPNQPQHF. For the CDR3, the DNA is TGTGCCAGCAGCTCTCAGTCTCCCAATCAGCCCCAGCATTTT.

This chain links TRBV28 with TRBJ2-7; TRBD1 is a possible D gene (5 bases). Germline V gene lookup returns CDR1 MDHEN and CDR2 SYDVKM. The CDR3 is 16 residues long. V gave up 2 bases and J gave up 2 bases, with 16 bases separating them. The CDR3 loop reads CASSLGPRAGPYEQYF. The DNA of the CDR3 is TGTGCCAGCAGTTTAGGTCCCCGGGCAGGGCCCTACGAGCAGTACTTC.

This chain connects TRBV28 to TRBJ2-2, with D perhaps assigned TRBD1 or TRBD2 (6 bases each). V was clipped by 8 bases and J by 3 bases, with 16 bases between them. The germline CDR1 and CDR2 sequences are MDHEN and SYDVKM. This CDR3 has 15 residues. The CDR3 region has the DNA TGTGCCAGCCTCCTAGGGGGGCGACACACCGGGGAGCTGTTTTTT. It specifies CASLLGGRHTGELFF.

The rearrangement uses TRBV27 and TRBJ2-5; perhaps TRBD1 as D (5 bases). Gene TRBJ2-7 matches the end of the DNA better, so the J call may be wrong. CDR3 length: 15 amino acids. CDR1 and CDR2 (germline): MNHEY, SMNVEV (reference sequence). CDR3 in amino acids: CASSFAGLVPYEQYF. The CDR3 bases are TGTGCCAGCAGTTTCGCAGGGTTGGTCCCCTACGAGCAGTACTTC.

The chain carries TRBV28 and TRBJ1-4; D is unresolved. Germline V gene lookup returns CDR1 MDHEN and CDR2 SYDVKM. V was clipped by 4 bases and J by 14 bases, with 17 bases between them. The CDR3 has 13 residues. The CDR3 DNA reads TGTGCCAGCAGTTCTCTGGGCACCTCCCTCCTGTTTTTT. Translating gives CASSSLGTSLLFF.

The chain recombines TRBV5-6 with TRBJ2-3, with D unresolved. This CDR3 contains 14 residues. V lost 4 bases and J 6 bases, leaving 15 bases between the germline ends. Germline V gene lookup returns CDR1 SGHDT and CDR2 YYEEEE. The CDR3 region has the DNA TGTGCCAGCAGCCTTGGATACGATTTGGATACGCAGTATTTT. Encoded protein: CASSLGYDLDTQYF.

The chain combines TRBV28 with TRBJ2-5, with 9 nucleotides matching TRBD1. V was clipped by 6 bases and J by 5 bases; unmatched bases: 7. Germline V CDR1 and CDR2: MDHEN, SYDVKM. The CDR3 spans 14 residues. The CDR3 region is CASRQTGGFETQYF. DNA of the CDR3: TGTGCCAGCAGACAAACAGGGGGCTTTGAGACCCAGTACTTC.

V usage is TRBV6-5 and J usage is TRBJ1-1, with 11 bases that match TRBD1. The V gene end was trimmed by 4 bases and the J gene end by 10 bases; junction bases not matched to a gene: 5. The CDR3 spans 13 residues. In germline, CDR1 is MNHEY, CDR2 SVGAGI. The CDR3 spells CASSFAGTGGAFF. The CDR3 coding sequence is TGTGCCAGCAGTTTTGCCGGGACAGGGGGAGCTTTCTTT.

The chain has TRBV7-9 and TRBJ1-1; TRBD1 is a possible D gene (5 bases). Looked up from germline, CDR1 is SEHNR and CDR2 is FQNEAQ (reference sequence). The CDR3 covers 15 residues. Trimming shortened V by 5 bases and J by 4 bases, and 17 bases separated the two germline ends. The CDR3 DNA reads TGTGCCAGCAGCCGCCCGAGGTGGGGCTTCACTGAAGCTTTCTTT. Protein: CASSRPRWGFTEAFF.

V and J are TRBV9 and TRBJ1-2, with 8 nucleotides matching TRBD1. The J segment lost 8 bases and the V segment lost 4 bases, leaving 13 bases of the junction unmatched. The CDR3 contains 15 residues. Germline CDR1 SGDLS, CDR2 YYNGEE. This chain's CDR3 is CASSKEDRVPEGYTF. The CDR3 DNA reads TGTGCCAGCAGCAAAGAGGACAGGGTGCCAGAAGGCTACACCTTC.

V gene TRBV29-1 combines with J gene TRBJ1-2, with D unresolved. The V gene's germline CDR1 is SQVTM and CDR2 ANQGSEA. With 1 base removed from V and 7 bases from J, the gap between germline ends came to 16 bases. This CDR3 is built from 14 residues. CDR3: CSVEGGGRPAGYTF. Written as DNA, the CDR3 is TGCAGCGTTGAAGGGGGAGGTAGACCAGCTGGCTACACCTTC.

The chain recombines TRBV27 with TRBJ2-3; no clear D gene. The CDR3 length is 15 residues. Germline values: CDR1 MNHEY, CDR2 SMNVEV (reference sequence). V lost 1 base and J lost 2, with 10 bases in between. The CDR3 region has the DNA TGTGCCAGCAGTTTATTAAGACGGCTCACAGATACGCAGTATTTT. Its protein product is CASSLLRRLTDTQYF.

V usage is TRBV7-9 and J usage is TRBJ1-4, with TRBD1 as a possible D gene (5 bases). This CDR3 region has 17 residues. Per the germline V gene, CDR1 is SEHNR and CDR2 is FQNEAQ (reference sequence). The V and J ends lost 2 bases and 5 bases respectively, with 18 bases between them. CDR3 nucleotide sequence: TGTGCCAGCAGCTTAAATCCGGGACGGATGGACAATGAAAAACTGTTTTTT. Its translation is CASSLNPGRMDNEKLFF.

The genes are TRBV28 and TRBJ2-7, with 9 bases fitting TRBD1. Germline assignment: CDR1 MDHEN and CDR2 SYDVKM. The CDR3 has 13 amino acids. Losses at the gene ends were 7 bases for V and 2 bases for J; bases not matched to a gene: 3. In nucleotides, the CDR3 is TGTGCCAGCAACAGACAGGGGGCCTACGAGCAGTACTTC. It yields the protein CASNRQGAYEQYF.

The V and J genes are TRBV18 and TRBJ2-3, with 7 bases matching TRBD2. The germline CDR1 and CDR2 sequences are KGHSH and LQKENI. The CDR3 is 15 amino acids. The trim removed 5 bases at V and 1 base at J, leaving 6 bases unmatched. The CDR3 here is CASSVGGSRTDTQYF. CDR3 coding DNA: TGTGCCAGCTCAGTGGGCGGGAGTCGCACAGATACGCAGTATTTT.

The chain uses TRBV28 and TRBJ1-5, with no clear D. The V end lost 7 bases, the J end lost 4 bases, and 14 bases lay between the germline ends. Germline V gives CDR1 MDHEN, CDR2 SYDVKM. The CDR3 covers 14 residues. The CDR3 protein is CASTLTHSNQPQHF. The CDR3 DNA sequence: TGTGCCAGCACCCTCACCCACTCTAATCAGCCCCAGCATTTT.

The count of this clone is one. V usage is TRBV18 and J usage is TRBJ1-1; D possibly corresponds to TRBD1 (5 bases). V lost 3 bases to trimming and J lost 1 base, with 9 bases between them. This CDR3 comprises 14 residues. From germline, CDR1 is KGHSH and CDR2 LQKENI. The CDR3 sequence is CASSPGRTNTEAFF. CDR3 DNA sequence: TGTGCCAGCTCACCGGGACGGACGAACACTGAAGCTTTCTTT.